This TCR beta chain was profiled in a study of human T cells and chemical hapten exposure. Background on the study: While the approximately 22-week study was under way, patients received diphenylcyclopropenone on the scalp every week. Diagnoses of alopecia areata, totalis or universalis occurred in mostly female patients. Patch tests containing 0.01% DPC, applied to the upper back, were read at 6 days.

CDR3 length: 14 residues. Between the trimmed V and J ends, which lost 1 base and 6 bases, there was a span of 9 bases. This clonotype came up many times. Regarding time point: patch test 1, 2 weeks after DPC sensitization. Stated treatment: therapeutic diphenylcyclopropenone sensitization with weekly scalp DPC. In the library, unique molecular identifiers were attached to individual cDNA molecules. TCRdb re-called the RACE reads through MiXCR, storing one row per CDR3 protein. The repertoire includes approximately 400,000 distinct CDR3 sequences, approximately 5% of them detected once, and 2% to 2.5% sits in the top ten.

The source is a woman aged 45 to 65 with alopecia areata. Some clones in this sample may be carry-over from other donors' samples. Sample: whole blood, taken in connection with sensitization to the hapten diphenylcyclopropenone (DPC). V and J are TRBV23-1 and TRBJ2-2, with D uncertain. TRBV23-1 is placed among ORFs of uncertain function. Written as DNA, the CDR3 is TGCGCCAGCAGTCAATGGTCAGCCGCCGGGGAGCTGTTTTTT. Amino acid sequence: CASSQWSAAGELFF.